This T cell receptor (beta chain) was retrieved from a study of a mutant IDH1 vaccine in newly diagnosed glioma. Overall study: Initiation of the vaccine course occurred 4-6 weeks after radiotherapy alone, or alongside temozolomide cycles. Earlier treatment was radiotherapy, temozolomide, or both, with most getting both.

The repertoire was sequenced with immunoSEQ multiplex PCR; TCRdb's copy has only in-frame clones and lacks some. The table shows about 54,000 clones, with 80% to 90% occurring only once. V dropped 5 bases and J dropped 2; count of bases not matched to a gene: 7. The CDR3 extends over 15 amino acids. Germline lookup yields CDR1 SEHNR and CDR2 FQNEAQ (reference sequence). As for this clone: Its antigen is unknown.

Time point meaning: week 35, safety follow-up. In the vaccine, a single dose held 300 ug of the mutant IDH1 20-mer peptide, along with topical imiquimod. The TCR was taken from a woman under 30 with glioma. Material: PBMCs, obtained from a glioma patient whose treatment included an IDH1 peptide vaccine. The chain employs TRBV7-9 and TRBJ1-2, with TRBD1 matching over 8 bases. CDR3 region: CASSPGQAINYGYTF. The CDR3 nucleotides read TGTGCCAGCAGCCCGGGACAGGCCATCAACTATGGCTACACCTTC.